The 30 T cell receptor beta chains below all came from one sample that was sequenced in a study of OX40 agonist ivuxolimab in advanced cancers. Library construction relied on the immunoSEQ multiplex PCR assay. Held by TCRdb, this immuneACCESS table contains in-frame sequences only and omits some clones. Under half of the omission traces to an unresolved V gene where checked; the cause of the rest is unknown. This sample comprises about 55,000 clones, roughly three quarters of them detected only once. The ten most abundant clones make up roughly 4% of the sample. The source was CD4+ or CD8+ T cells sorted from blood, collected in a trial of the OX40 agonist ivuxolimab. These receptors all come from an adult with an advanced solid tumor such as melanoma, head and neck, liver or kidney cancer.

Concerning this clone itself: Its ends do not fully match the called genes, so a read error is possible. The chain carries TRBV5-3 and TRBJ1-6, with unresolved D. TRBV5-3 is identified as an open reading frame with a role that is uncertain. This CDR3 region has 15 residues. The CDR3 DNA follows: TGTGCCAGCAGCTCTCCCAGGTTGTATGATTCACCCCTCCACTTT. The encoded protein is CASSSPRLYDSPLHF.

The V gene is TRBV20-1, the J gene TRBJ2-1; the D is unclear. Trimming took 8 bases from V and 0 from J, leaving 5 bases between them. Germline CDR1 is DFQATT and CDR2 is SNEGSKA (reference sequence). The CDR3 is 11 amino acids. The chain's CDR3 is CSLSSYNEQFF. The CDR3 DNA reads TGCAGTCTAAGCTCCTACAATGAGCAGTTCTTC.

This chain uses TRBV5-6 with TRBJ1-2; 8 positions agree with TRBD1. The CDR3 sequence is 15 residues long. V shed 9 bases and J 5 bases; nucleotides not matched to a gene: 15. Per the germline V gene, CDR1 is SGHDT and CDR2 is YYEEEE. The CDR3 reads CATLFRDRISYGYTF. CDR3 nucleotide sequence: TGTGCCACTCTATTCCGGGACAGGATCTCGTATGGCTACACCTTC.

This chain connects TRBV5-8 to TRBJ2-5; 9 bases match TRBD2. Per germline, CDR1 SGHTS and CDR2 YDEGEE. The J segment lost 4 bases and the V segment lost 0 bases, leaving 7 bases of the junction unmatched. The CDR3 totals 16 residues. DNA of the CDR3: TGTGCCAGCAGCTTGGTCCTTGGTAGCGGGAGAGAGACCCAGTACTTC. Its translation: CASSLVLGSGRETQYF. Drawing the rest from reference TRBV5-8 and TRBJ2-5, the complete variable domain is EAGVTQSPTHLIKTRGQQATLRCSPISGHTSVYWYQQALGLGLQFLLWYDEGEERNRGNFPPRFSGRQFPNYSSELNVNALELEDSALYLCASSLVLGSGRETQYFGPGTRLLVL.

This chain links TRBV7-2 with TRBJ2-2; the D gene is possibly TRBD2 (6 bases). The CDR3 covers 13 residues. The V and J ends lost 1 base and 8 bases respectively, with 8 bases between them. Germline CDR1 is SGHTA and CDR2 is FQGNSA. The CDR3 DNA reads TGTGCCAGCAGCTTAGGGCTAGCGGGGGAGCTGTTTTTT. Protein sequence: CASSLGLAGELFF.

This sequence joins TRBV6-5 and TRBJ2-7, with D perhaps TRBD1 or TRBD2 (5 bases each). CDR3 length equals 16 residues. Trimming removed 1 base at V and 3 bases at J, with 16 bases between. Germline V gives CDR1 MNHEY, CDR2 SVGAGI. CDR3 DNA: TGTGCCAGCAGTTACTGGGGGACGCCGGTTATCTACGAGCAGTACTTC. Its protein is CASSYWGTPVIYEQYF.

This chain connects TRBV28 to TRBJ1-5; D is unresolved. This CDR3 is 15 amino acids long. From germline, CDR1 is MDHEN and CDR2 SYDVKM. V was trimmed by 4 bases and J by 1 base, leaving 11 bases between them. The CDR3 is CASSSGRISNQPQHF. CDR3 bases: TGTGCCAGCAGTTCTGGACGGATCAGCAATCAGCCCCAGCATTTT.

V usage is TRBV7-2 and J usage is TRBJ2-1; unclear D gene. The CDR3 has 12 residues. CDR1 and CDR2 from the germline V gene are SGHTA and FQGNSA. The V end was cut by 0 bases, the J end by 7 bases, with 4 bases between. CDR3 coding DNA: TGTGCCAGCAGCTTAGCTCGGAATGAGCAGTTCTTC. Translating it yields CASSLARNEQFF.

V usage is TRBV6-5 and J usage is TRBJ1-2; D unclear. V was cut by 4 bases and J by 8 bases, with 11 bases left in between. This CDR3 is 12 amino acids long. The V gene's germline CDR1 is MNHEY and CDR2 SVGAGI. CDR3 loop: CASSSPVEGYTF. The CDR3 DNA sequence: TGTGCCAGCAGTTCGCCAGTGGAAGGCTACACCTTC.

The chain links TRBV11-2 to TRBJ2-2; a possible D gene is TRBD1 (6 bases). CDR3 length: 16 residues. Per germline, CDR1 SGHAT and CDR2 FQNNGV. Deletions cut 5 bases from V and 2 bases from J, with 15 bases between. The CDR3 is CASSRLQGINTGELFF. CDR3 coding DNA: TGTGCCAGCAGCCGTCTACAGGGAATCAACACCGGGGAGCTGTTTTTT.

The chain is built from TRBV15 and TRBJ1-2; the D gene is possibly TRBD1 (6 bases). V shed 3 bases and J shed 6 bases, with 17 bases lying between them. The CDR3 is 15 residues long. The germline CDR1 and CDR2 sequences are LNHNV and YYDKDF (reference sequence). The CDR3 sequence is CATSRPGGVNDGYTF. In nucleotides, the CDR3 is TGTGCCACCAGCAGGCCTGGGGGCGTTAATGATGGCTACACCTTC.

J is TRBJ1-4 and V is TRBV6-6; D unclear. Trimming removed 0 bases from V and 6 bases from J, with 2 bases in between. The CDR3 runs 12 residues. Per the germline V gene, CDR1 is MNHNY and CDR2 is SVGAGI (reference sequence). The CDR3 region has the DNA TGTGCCAGCAGTTACTCAGATGAAAAACTGTTTTTT. It specifies CASSYSDEKLFF.

This chain joins TRBV25-1 and TRBJ2-2, with a possible D match to TRBD1 (6 bases). The CDR3 loop spans 15 amino acids. V was trimmed by 0 bases and J by 1 base, leaving 6 bases between them. Germline V gene data show CDR1 as MGHDK and CDR2 as SYGVNS. In DNA, the CDR3 is TGTGCCAGCAGTGAATACAGGGGGAACACCGGGGAGCTGTTTTTT. It translates to CASSEYRGNTGELFF.

The rearrangement joins TRBV6-6 to TRBJ1-2; D may be TRBD1 (5 bases). The CDR3 extends over 13 amino acids. Germline loops: CDR1 MNHNY, CDR2 SVGAGI (reference sequence). Trimming removed 1 base from V and 7 bases from J, with 10 bases in between. In DNA, the CDR3 is TGTGCCAGCAGTTACTGGGGCGGACCTGGCTACACCTTC. Residues: CASSYWGGPGYTF.

The chain has TRBV5-5 and TRBJ2-7; 7 nucleotides agree with TRBD1. The CDR3 has 13 amino acids. Germline V gives CDR1 SGHKS, CDR2 YYEKEE (reference sequence). Unmatched junction bases numbered 6, after V lost 4 bases and J lost 5 bases. In DNA form, the CDR3 reads TGTGCCAGCAGCCGGGACAGTATCAACGAGCAGTACTTC. Translating gives CASSRDSINEQYF.

The chain combines TRBV18 with TRBJ2-7; 7 nucleotides line up with TRBD1. Per germline, CDR1 KGHSH and CDR2 LQKENI. Trimming removed 4 bases from V and 4 bases from J; junction bases left unmatched: 13. The length of the CDR3 is 16 residues. The CDR3 nucleotides read TGTGCCAGCTCACTCTATGCCGGTGACAGGGTGTACGAGCAGTACTTC. This codes for CASSLYAGDRVYEQYF.

The chain carries TRBV6-6 and TRBJ2-5; D ambiguous. The CDR3 has 13 residues. Between the trimmed V and J ends, which lost 7 bases and 1 base, there was a span of 10 bases. Germline CDR1 MNHNY, CDR2 SVGAGI (reference sequence). The CDR3 region is CASTHGVQETQYF. CDR3 sequence (DNA): TGTGCCAGCACTCACGGAGTCCAAGAGACCCAGTACTTC.

The rearrangement links TRBV19 to TRBJ2-7, with 9 positions matching TRBD1. The CDR3 runs to 14 residues. Germline CDR1 and CDR2: LNHDA and SQIVND (reference sequence). J gave up 0 bases and V 6 bases, and 3 bases lay outside the gene matches. The CDR3 loop reads CASRLQGASYEQYF. The CDR3 bases are TGTGCCAGTAGGCTACAGGGGGCCTCCTACGAGCAGTACTTC.

The chain couples TRBV19 to TRBJ2-7; D is uncertain. The CDR3 is 11 residues long. Between the trimmed V and J ends, which lost 3 bases and 5 bases, there was a span of 5 bases. Germline assignment: CDR1 LNHDA and CDR2 SQIVND (reference sequence). The CDR3 loop is CASSIRNEQYF. The DNA for the CDR3 is TGTGCCAGTAGTATTAGGAACGAGCAGTACTTC.

The chain joins TRBV5-1 to TRBJ2-5; possibly TRBD1 or TRBD2 for D (6 bases each). Trimming shortened V by 4 bases and J by 1 base, and 11 bases separated the two germline ends. There are 14 residues in the CDR3. CDR1 and CDR2 (germline): SGHRS, YFSETQ. The CDR3, as DNA: TGCGCCAGCAGCCCGGGGGCGGTCCAAGAGACCCAGTACTTC. This encodes CASSPGAVQETQYF.

The V and J genes are TRBV5-8 and TRBJ1-4; 7 bases are shared with TRBD1. V shed 4 bases, J shed 0 bases, and the junction held 6 bases outside the gene matches. CDR1 and CDR2 from the germline V gene are SGHTS and YDEGEE. The CDR3 has 16 amino acids. This chain's CDR3 is CASSRGHWATNEKLFF. CDR3 coding DNA: TGTGCCAGCAGCAGGGGGCACTGGGCAACTAATGAAAAACTGTTTTTT.

The J gene is TRBJ2-1, the V gene TRBV7-2; 8 nucleotides match TRBD2. The CDR3 loop spans 17 amino acids. The junction had 9 bases not matched to a gene; V was cut back by 1 base and J by 4 bases. CDR1 and CDR2 (germline): SGHTA, FQGNSA. The CDR3 DNA follows: TGTGCCAGCAGCTTAGGGTTTGGTAGCGGGGCTTACAATGAGCAGTTCTTC. Its protein product is CASSLGFGSGAYNEQFF.

The gene calls are TRBV5-1 and TRBJ2-1; 8 bases are a match to TRBD2. The V segment lost 4 bases and the J segment 8 bases; nucleotides outside the gene matches: 8. The CDR3 spans 14 residues. Germline V gives CDR1 SGHRS, CDR2 YFSETQ. This CDR3 is CASSLGLASDEQFF. The CDR3 DNA reads TGCGCCAGCAGCCTCGGACTAGCAAGCGATGAGCAGTTCTTC.

This rearrangement joins TRBV20-1 to TRBJ2-1; D remains unclear. Trimming cost V 7 bases and J 0 bases, with 4 bases left between them. CDR1 and CDR2 (germline): DFQATT, SNEGSKA (reference sequence). The CDR3 spans 11 residues. Written as DNA, the CDR3 is TGCAGTGAAGGCTCCTACAATGAGCAGTTCTTC. Translating gives CSEGSYNEQFF.

This chain joins TRBV7-9 and TRBJ1-3; unclear D gene. Trimming took 1 base from V and 9 from J, leaving 7 bases between them. CDR1 is SEHNR and CDR2 is FQNEAQ in the germline V gene (reference sequence). The length of the CDR3 is 12 residues. CDR3 DNA sequence: TGTGCCAGCAGCTTAGGCGAAGGCACCATATATTTT. The encoded protein is CASSLGEGTIYF.

The sample holds a few counts of this clone. At the DNA level, this CDR3 is encoded by other sequences in the same sample as well. The chain carries TRBV18 and TRBJ2-3; 9 positions match TRBD1. This CDR3 has 14 residues. Germline V gene sequence: CDR1 KGHSH, CDR2 LQKENI. V lost 3 bases, J lost 3 bases, and 1 base stayed unmatched. As DNA, the CDR3 is TGTGCCAGCTCACCCGGACAGGGGACAGATACGCAGTATTTT. This gives the protein CASSPGQGTDTQYF.

J is TRBJ2-7 and V is TRBV5-1; D remains unclear. V was cut by 2 bases and J by 1 base, with 10 bases left in between. The V gene's germline CDR1 is SGHRS and CDR2 YFSETQ. The CDR3 covers 14 residues. CDR3 DNA sequence: TGCGCCAGCAGCTTAGACGGCCCTTCCTACGAGCAGTACTTC. Protein: CASSLDGPSYEQYF.

To note about this clone: The identical CDR3 is also encoded by other nucleotide sequences in the sample. This sequence joins TRBV4-2 and TRBJ2-1; 7 bases are shared with TRBD1. Per the germline V gene, CDR1 is LGHNA and CDR2 is YNFKEQ. The CDR3 has 17 residues. With V trimmed by 1 base and J by 9 bases, 15 bases remained unmatched. The CDR3: CASSQAFPGTAGREQFF. The DNA of the CDR3 is TGTGCCAGCAGCCAAGCCTTTCCCGGGACAGCCGGTCGTGAGCAGTTCTTC.

The chain is built from TRBV2 and TRBJ1-1; perhaps TRBD1 as D (5 bases). The CDR3 runs 16 residues. V lost 2 bases and J 1 base, leaving 14 bases between the germline ends. Looked up from germline, CDR1 is SNHLY and CDR2 is FYNNEI. Written as DNA, the CDR3 is TGTGCCAGCAGTGAACTGGGCAGGGTAGCGAACACTGAAGCTTTCTTT. As protein: CASSELGRVANTEAFF.

The chain recombines TRBV5-1 with TRBJ1-4; the D gene is possibly TRBD1 (5 bases). The V end lost 0 bases, the J end lost 8 bases, and 14 bases lay between the germline ends. The germline V gene has CDR1 SGHRS and CDR2 YFSETQ. The CDR3 sequence is 15 residues long. The CDR3 is CASSLAQGLQEKLFF. Here the CDR3 DNA reads TGCGCCAGCAGCTTGGCCCAGGGACTTCAGGAAAAACTGTTTTTT.